The 17 T cell receptor beta chains reported below all come from one sample, sequenced in a study of T cells in Graves' hyperthyroidism and ophthalmopathy. The source material, RNA transcripts, was used to amplify TCR beta CDR3 regions. The HTBI primer set was used in a first-round RT-PCR of the TCR CDR3. Using its own MiXCR run on the multiplex PCR reads, TCRdb lists one record per CDR3 protein. The sample holds about 510,000 distinct CDR3 sequences; 14% are singletons and the top ten take about 15%. The sequencing sample was made of blood. These receptors were collected from a woman in her forties with Graves' hyperthyroidism.

This clonotype was found a few times. The V and J genes are TRBV18 and TRBJ1-6; 7 bases fit TRBD1. Germline V gives CDR1 KGHSH, CDR2 LQKENI. V was pared by 4 bases and J by 0 bases, with 3 bases of the junction left unmatched. This CDR3 region has 16 residues. CDR3 sequence reads: CASSLTGASYNSPLHF. The CDR3 DNA reads TGTGCCAGCTCACTTACAGGGGCCTCCTATAATTCACCCCTCCACTTT.

This chain links TRBV15 with TRBJ2-1; TRBD2 agrees at 15 bases. Germline lookup yields CDR1 LNHNV and CDR2 YYDKDF (reference sequence). After removal of 0 bases from V and 8 bases from J, the junction contained 5 bases not matched to a gene. This CDR3 has 17 residues. The CDR3 loop is CATSRDSGLAGGYEQFF. In DNA form, the CDR3 reads TGTGCCACCAGCAGAGATTCCGGACTAGCGGGAGGGTATGAGCAGTTCTTC. The whole variable domain, filled in from reference TRBV15 and TRBJ2-1, reads DAMVIQNPRYQVTQFGKPVTLSCSQTLNHNVMYWYQQKSSQAPKLLFHYYDKDFNNEADTPDNFQSRRPNTSFCFLDIRSPGLGDTAMYLCATSRDSGLAGGYEQFFGPGTRLTVL.

This clonotype was observed at least ten times. This chain links TRBV12-3 or TRBV12-4 with TRBJ2-3, with D tentatively TRBD1 (6 bases). V lost 7 bases to trimming and J lost 7 bases, with 21 bases between them. The CDR3 extends over 15 amino acids. CDR3 residues: CASTLGKGDGNTQYF. As DNA, the CDR3 is TGTGCCAGCACCCTGGGGAAGGGGGATGGGAATACGCAGTATTTT.

This clonotype was seen at least ten times. The V call is TRBV7-9, the J call TRBJ2-3; tentatively, D is TRBD1 (5 bases). The CDR3 is made up of 16 amino acids. V gave up 2 bases and J gave up 6 bases, with 18 bases separating them. The V gene's germline CDR1 is SEHNR and CDR2 FQNEAQ (reference sequence). CDR3 bases: TGTGCCAGCAGCTTAACTGGGGCAGTTAGGTTCGATACGCAGTATTTT. Its translation is CASSLTGAVRFDTQYF.

This clonotype was detected ten times or more. The V and J genes are TRBV27 and TRBJ2-7, with TRBD1 matching 7 bases. V lost 4 bases and J lost 2; bases outside the gene matches: 5. This CDR3 contains 14 residues. Looked up from germline, CDR1 is MNHEY and CDR2 is SMNVEV (reference sequence). The CDR3 region is CASSSQGVTYEQYF. In DNA, the CDR3 is TGTGCCAGCAGTTCGCAGGGGGTTACCTACGAGCAGTACTTC.

With respect to this clonotype: A much larger clone differs from this one at a single base, so this may be a read error. This chain uses TRBV29-1 with TRBJ2-5; D is possibly TRBD1 (7 bases). Germline lookup yields CDR1 SQVTM and CDR2 ANQGSEA. This CDR3 region has 14 residues. The V gene lost 6 bases and the J gene lost 11 bases, with 25 bases spanning the gap. The CDR3 DNA follows: TGCAGCGTCCACAGGCGGGACAGAGCAAGAGAGCAGTACTTC. Translating it yields CSVHRRDRAREQYF.

The V call is TRBV5-1, the J call TRBJ2-2, with TRBD2 matching 7 bases. V lost 4 bases to trimming and J lost 6 bases; unmatched junction nucleotides: 9. CDR3 length: 15 residues. Germline loops: CDR1 SGHRS, CDR2 YFSETQ. The CDR3 loop is CASSPSLAIAGELFF. The CDR3 region has the DNA TGCGCCAGCAGCCCATCACTAGCGATCGCCGGGGAGCTGTTTTTT. The entire variable domain, with the rest obtained from reference TRBV5-1 and TRBJ2-2, is as follows: KAGVTQTPRYLIKTRGQQVTLSCSPISGHRSVSWYQQTPGQGLQFLFEYFSETQRNKGNFPGRFSGRQFSNSRSEMNVSTLELGDSALYLCASSPSLAIAGELFFGEGSRLTVL.

This clonotype was seen repeatedly, ten times or more. The V gene is TRBV2, the J gene TRBJ2-5, with 9 bases aligning to TRBD1. Unmatched junction bases numbered 17, after V lost 0 bases and J lost 9 bases. The CDR3 is 18 residues long. Germline V CDR1 and CDR2: SNHLY, FYNNEI. CDR3 sequence: CASSEAGQGYSALRAQYF. The DNA for the CDR3 is TGTGCCAGCAGTGAAGCGGGACAGGGATATTCGGCGCTAAGGGCCCAGTACTTC.

The rearrangement links TRBV10-1 to TRBJ2-3; 8 positions agree with TRBD2. The germline V gene has CDR1 WNHNN and CDR2 SYGVQD (reference sequence). The CDR3 extends over 15 amino acids. V dropped 0 bases and J dropped 4; count of bases not matched to a gene: 3. CDR3 sequence: CASSESLAGPDTQYF. The CDR3 DNA reads TGCGCCAGCAGTGAGTCCCTAGCGGGCCCAGATACGCAGTATTTT.

J is TRBJ2-7 and V is TRBV28, with TRBD2 matching over 11 bases. The CDR3 spans 16 residues. Germline trimming cut 2 bases from V and 2 bases from J; bases unmatched to any gene: 5. The germline CDR1 and CDR2 sequences are MDHEN and SYDVKM. CDR3 bases: TGTGCCAGCAGTTTAGGGTCACTAGCGGGAGCCTACGAGCAGTACTTC. It codes for CASSLGSLAGAYEQYF. The full variable domain, in which reference TRBV28 and TRBJ2-7 provide the parts outside the CDR3, is DVKVTQSSRYLVKRTGEKVFLECVQDMDHENMFWYRQDPGLGLRLIYFSYDVKMKEKGDIPEGYSVSREKKERFSLILESASTNQTSMYLCASSLGSLAGAYEQYFGPGTRLTVT.

The gene calls are TRBV19 and TRBJ2-2; perhaps TRBD2 as D (6 bases). CDR3 size: 15 residues. The germline V gene encodes CDR1 LNHDA and CDR2 SQIVND (reference sequence). Deletions cut 1 base from V and 14 bases from J, with 20 bases between. The CDR3 here is CASSIAGTRTGVLFF. The CDR3 region has the DNA TGTGCCAGTAGTATAGCCGGGACCAGGACGGGGGTACTGTTTTTT.

Ten or more counts support this clonotype. The chain is built from TRBV6-6 and TRBJ2-1; no reliable D call. There are 14 residues in the CDR3. Germline CDR1 and CDR2: MNHNY and SVGAGI (reference sequence). The V end was cut by 4 bases, the J end by 12 bases, with 19 bases between. This CDR3 is CASSSDPGVYLQFF. The DNA of the CDR3 is TGTGCCAGCAGTTCAGACCCTGGGGTCTACTTGCAGTTCTTC.

This clonotype was observed many times. This chain links TRBV28 with TRBJ1-5; D gene uncertain. Germline V gene lookup returns CDR1 MDHEN and CDR2 SYDVKM. V gave up 3 bases and J gave up 7 bases, with 13 bases separating them. CDR3 length: 14 residues. The CDR3 region is CASSFAGSGQPQHF. CDR3 bases: TGTGCCAGCAGTTTCGCGGGATCGGGACAGCCCCAGCATTTT.

This clonotype was counted ten times or more. The chain is built from TRBV20-1 and TRBJ2-7; D is unresolved. There are 15 residues in the CDR3. The germline V and J ends were trimmed by 0 bases and 6 bases, with 18 bases remaining between them. The germline V gene has CDR1 DFQATT and CDR2 SNEGSKA (reference sequence). In nucleotides, the CDR3 is TGCAGTGCTAGAGAGAGCGACAAAGGCTACGGCGAGCAGTACTTC. Its protein is CSARESDKGYGEQYF.

This clonotype came up many times. This chain links TRBV20-1 with TRBJ2-3; no clear D gene. This CDR3 has 11 residues. Germline CDR1 and CDR2: DFQATT and SNEGSKA (reference sequence). V lost 3 bases, J lost 4 bases, and 5 bases lay in between. The CDR3 loop is CSARAADTQYF. Here the CDR3 DNA reads TGCAGTGCTAGGGCCGCAGATACGCAGTATTTT.

The rearrangement links TRBV19 to TRBJ1-1; 8 bases match TRBD1. Germline loops: CDR1 LNHDA, CDR2 SQIVND (reference sequence). This CDR3 comprises 15 residues. Losses at the gene ends were 7 bases for V and 1 base for J; bases not matched to a gene: 8. The CDR3 sequence: CASKRPGGENTEAFF. CDR3 nucleotide sequence: TGTGCCAGTAAGAGACCAGGGGGCGAGAACACTGAAGCTTTCTTT.

This clonotype has ten or more counts. This sequence joins TRBV6-2 or TRBV6-3 and TRBJ2-7; possible D gene TRBD2, 7 bases. Trimming removed 6 bases at V and 4 bases at J, with 22 bases between. Germline loops: CDR1 MNHEY, CDR2 SVGEGT. CDR3 length: 16 amino acids. CDR3 DNA: TGTGCCAGCAGCTACCCCGTGCAGGGGAGGGTGTACGAGCAGTACTTC. Residues: CASSYPVQGRVYEQYF.